This TCR beta chain was retrieved from a study of regulatory T cells in long-lasting Graves disease. Whole-study findings and limits: Preferential use of TRBV28, TRBJ1-2 and TRBJ2-5 was seen in persistent disease. More public clonotypes were shared by persistent patients (2,741) than by new patients (about 1,000). Examination was confined to peripheral blood, excluding thyroid tissue.

Time point meaning: newly diagnosed GD, antithyroid drugs for less than 3 months. Generation of the TCR library employed RNA extracted from PBMCs. A blood draw put 8.5 to 10 milliliters of peripheral blood into EDTA tubes. Through Arm-PCR of CDR3 regions and iRepertoire HTBI primers, TCR beta libraries were built. TCRdb re-called the multiplex PCR reads with MiXCR, one entry per CDR3 protein. The sample contains about 370,000 distinct CDR3 sequences, around a sixth of which appear only once. The CDR3 extends over 15 amino acids. Trimming cost V 6 bases and J 0 bases, with 15 bases left between them. Germline V CDR1 and CDR2: LNHDA, SQIVND (reference sequence). This clonotype was observed a few times. Its target is not known.

This specimen was peripheral blood mononuclear cells (PBMCs), taken at new diagnosis, from a patient treated with antithyroid drugs. This receptor was identified in a female donor with Graves disease. V and J are TRBV19 and TRBJ2-7, with D uncertain. CDR3 loop: CASRREASRSYEQYF. The CDR3 DNA reads as TGTGCCAGTAGAAGAGAGGCAAGCCGCTCCTACGAGCAGTACTTC.